One sample yielded the 25 T cell receptor beta chains listed below, sequenced in a study of human T cells and chemical hapten exposure (dated by TCRdb to the early 2020s). Libraries were made using RACE. TCRdb records NextSeq 500 as the sequencer. TCRdb trimmed the raw reads at Q25, called clones with MiXCR and kept productive beta chains. Duplicate CDR3 protein sequences are folded into a single record with the most common DNA and genes. For this sample there are 35,000 to 45,000 distinct CDR3 sequences; 12% appear just once. The ten largest clones capture 5.7% of the sample. The time point label for this specimen denotes: pre-sensitization, week 0. Per the publication, the treatment or condition label means: therapeutic diphenylcyclopropenone sensitization with weekly scalp DPC. This specimen was whole blood, taken in connection with sensitization to the hapten diphenylcyclopropenone (DPC). Receptor source: a woman aged 30 to 39 with alopecia areata. Some clones in this sample may be carry-over from other donors' samples.

V gene TRBV27 combines with J gene TRBJ2-5, with D maybe TRBD2 (6 bases). V was cut by 8 bases and J by 5 bases, with 15 bases left in between. Germline V gives CDR1 MNHEY, CDR2 SMNVEV (reference sequence). CDR3 length equals 13 residues. The CDR3 DNA follows: TGTGCCAGCGGGCCTCTAGCGTTGGAGACCCAGTACTTC. As protein: CASGPLALETQYF.

Ten or more counts support this clonotype. V usage is TRBV29-1 and J usage is TRBJ2-1; D may match TRBD1 or TRBD2 (6 bases each). The CDR3 spans 16 residues. Germline V gene data show CDR1 as SQVTM and CDR2 as ANQGSEA. The V gene lost 3 bases and the J gene lost 0 bases, with 15 bases spanning the gap. The CDR3 DNA is TGCAGCGTTGAGTTTAGCGGACAGAGCTCCTACAATGAGCAGTTCTTC. Translation: CSVEFSGQSSYNEQFF.

The chain has TRBV4-3 and TRBJ2-5; no clear D gene. The CDR3 runs 13 residues. Per germline, CDR1 LGHNA and CDR2 YSLEER. The germline V and J ends were trimmed by 0 bases and 9 bases, with 11 bases remaining between them. Here the CDR3 DNA reads TGCGCCAGCAGCCAAGATACCCCCACCCCCCAGTACTTC. It codes for CASSQDTPTPQYF.

This clonotype was counted only a few times. This chain uses TRBV5-1 with TRBJ1-1; no firm D call. Germline V gene data show CDR1 as SGHRS and CDR2 as YFSETQ. The CDR3 is 11 residues long. Trimming removed 3 bases from V and 8 bases from J, with 8 bases in between. The CDR3 bases are TGCGCCAGCAGCTCCGGGTTCGAAGCTTTCTTT. This codes for CASSSGFEAFF.

The chain combines TRBV15 with TRBJ2-1; D gene uncertain. CDR1 and CDR2 (germline): LNHNV, YYDKDF (reference sequence). CDR3 size: 14 residues. Trimming took 3 bases from V and 6 from J, leaving 12 bases between them. DNA for the CDR3: TGTGCCACCAGCAGGGGGAACCGGCCCAATGAGCAGTTCTTC. Its translation: CATSRGNRPNEQFF.

J is TRBJ2-1 and V is TRBV5-6, with TRBD2 matching 13 bases. V lost 2 bases and J lost 6; bases outside the gene matches: 5. This CDR3 is 16 amino acids long. Germline V gene sequence: CDR1 SGHDT, CDR2 YYEEEE. The DNA for the CDR3 is TGTGCCAGCAGCTTAGGACTAGCGGGAGTGAGCAATGAGCAGTTCTTC. Its protein is CASSLGLAGVSNEQFF.

This clonotype showed up just a few times. The chain combines TRBV6-2 or TRBV6-3 with TRBJ2-1; 10 bases line up with TRBD2. Germline V gives CDR1 MNHEY, CDR2 SVGEGT. Losses at the gene ends were 8 bases for V and 9 bases for J; bases not matched to a gene: 13. The CDR3 covers 15 residues. CDR3 in amino acids: CASSRASGSIGEQFF. The CDR3 DNA reads as TGTGCCAGCTCCAGGGCTAGCGGGAGTATCGGTGAGCAGTTCTTC.

The chain combines TRBV11-3 with TRBJ2-7, with TRBD1 identical over 11 bases. This CDR3 has 14 residues. Germline values: CDR1 SGHNT, CDR2 YENEEA. Germline trimming cut 5 bases from V and 6 bases from J; bases unmatched to any gene: 6. CDR3 in amino acids: CASSAPGTGGEQYF. In nucleotides, the CDR3 is TGTGCCAGCAGCGCGCCCGGGACAGGGGGCGAGCAGTACTTC.

In its sample, this clonotype was seen many times. V gene TRBV11-2 combines with J gene TRBJ1-3; no clear D gene. The CDR3 length is 14 residues. V was shortened by 6 bases and J by 4 bases, with 13 bases between the two germline ends. The germline V gene encodes CDR1 SGHAT and CDR2 FQNNGV. The CDR3 is CASRMPGGGNTIYF. The DNA of the CDR3 is TGTGCCAGCAGGATGCCGGGAGGCGGAAACACCATATATTTT.

This clonotype has at least ten counts. The chain has TRBV7-8 and TRBJ2-7; D not certain. Germline values: CDR1 SGHVS, CDR2 FQNEAQ. This CDR3 is 12 amino acids long. The V and J ends lost 0 bases and 6 bases respectively, with 6 bases between them. CDR3 region: CASSLAFGEQYF. The CDR3 bases are TGTGCCAGCAGCTTAGCATTTGGCGAGCAGTACTTC.

Many counts were recorded for this clonotype. This chain connects TRBV4-3 to TRBJ1-5, with 8 bases matching TRBD1. V lost 4 bases to trimming and J lost 2 bases; unmatched junction nucleotides: 4. The germline V gene has CDR1 LGHNA and CDR2 YSLEER. The CDR3 consists of 15 residues. The CDR3 DNA follows: TGCGCCAGCAGCCGTAGACAGGGGCGCAATCAGCCCCAGCATTTT. This translates into CASSRRQGRNQPQHF.

This clonotype was seen ten or more times. As DNA, the CDR3 is TGTGCCAGCAGCTTGGCTGCAGGGAGTGAAAAACTGTTTTTT. Its translation: CASSLAAGSEKLFF. The genes are TRBV5-5 and TRBJ1-4; tentatively, D is TRBD1 (5 bases). The V end was cut by 0 bases, the J end by 7 bases, with 10 bases between. The germline CDR1 and CDR2 sequences are SGHKS and YYEKEE (reference sequence). The CDR3 has 14 residues.

This clonotype occurred many times. V gene TRBV5-6 combines with J gene TRBJ2-3; the D gene could be TRBD1 or TRBD2 (5 bases each). CDR1 SGHDT and CDR2 YYEEEE come from the germline V gene. The CDR3 totals 16 residues. Trimming left V 2 bases short and J 1 base short, with 14 bases between. CDR3 sequence (DNA): TGTGCCAGCAGCTTCGCCCGGGACCGACGCACAGATACGCAGTATTTT. This gives the protein CASSFARDRRTDTQYF.

This clonotype was observed many times. The chain employs TRBV6-1 and TRBJ2-1; 8 positions match TRBD2. Germline V gene data show CDR1 as MNHNS and CDR2 as SASEGT. The CDR3 contains 13 residues. The ends lost 4 bases at V and 12 bases at J; junction bases unmatched: 8. DNA for the CDR3: TGTGCCAGCAGTGGAGATAGCGGGACTGGGCAGTTCTTC. This translates into CASSGDSGTGQFF.

This clonotype was recorded at least ten times. The rearrangement uses TRBV5-4 and TRBJ2-5; TRBD2 is a possible D gene (6 bases). Trimming pared 4 bases from V and 5 bases from J, leaving 12 bases between. The CDR3 is made up of 13 amino acids. The germline V gene has CDR1 SGHNT and CDR2 YYREEE (reference sequence). The CDR3 sequence: CASSPSRGETQYF. The DNA for the CDR3 is TGTGCCAGCAGCCCGTCCCGGGGGGAGACCCAGTACTTC.

This clonotype was counted ten times or more. The rearrangement joins TRBV3-1 to TRBJ2-4; possible D gene TRBD2, 5 bases. Germline values: CDR1 LGHDT, CDR2 YNNKEL (reference sequence). Trimming took 4 bases from V and 6 from J, leaving 10 bases between them. CDR3 length: 13 residues. The CDR3: CASSRGSVNIQYF. CDR3 coding DNA: TGTGCCAGCAGCCGGGGTAGCGTAAACATTCAGTACTTC.

This clonotype has at least ten counts. The chain links TRBV12-3 or TRBV12-4 to TRBJ2-7; 9 nucleotides align to TRBD1. This CDR3 spans 14 amino acids. V lost 4 bases and J lost 3; bases outside the gene matches: 4. The CDR3: CASSSGTGYYEQYF. CDR3 sequence (DNA): TGTGCCAGCAGTTCCGGGACAGGGTACTACGAGCAGTACTTC.

This clonotype was found a few times. V and J are TRBV15 and TRBJ1-6; tentative D call: TRBD1 (6 bases). CDR1 and CDR2 from the germline V gene are LNHNV and YYDKDF (reference sequence). V was trimmed by 0 bases and J by 3 bases, leaving 12 bases between them. The CDR3 covers 17 residues. The CDR3 nucleotides are TGTGCCACCAGCAGAGATTATCCGGACAGCTATAATTCACCCCTCCACTTT. This encodes CATSRDYPDSYNSPLHF.

In this sample, this clonotype turned up many times. The chain combines TRBV2 with TRBJ2-1; a weak D match, TRBD2 (6 bases). This CDR3 has 14 residues. The germline gives CDR1 SNHLY, CDR2 FYNNEI. Trimming removed 4 bases at V and 4 bases at J, with 11 bases between. The CDR3 sequence is CASSASSVYNEQFF. The CDR3 bases are TGTGCCAGCAGTGCCTCTAGCGTATACAATGAGCAGTTCTTC.

In this sample, this clonotype turned up many times. This chain uses TRBV7-2 with TRBJ1-5; 9 bases agree with TRBD1. This CDR3 contains 13 residues. Unmatched junction bases numbered 4, after V lost 8 bases and J lost 5 bases. Germline CDR1 is SGHTA and CDR2 is FQGNSA. CDR3 nucleotide sequence: TGTGCCAGCGGATGGACAGGGGATCAGCCCCAGCATTTT. This codes for CASGWTGDQPQHF.

The V gene is TRBV7-9, the J gene TRBJ1-2; D is undetermined. Trimming shortened V by 0 bases and J by 4 bases, and 9 bases separated the two germline ends. CDR1 and CDR2 (germline): SEHNR, FQNEAQ (reference sequence). The CDR3 is made up of 14 amino acids. The CDR3 here is CASSLASSLYGYTF. CDR3 in DNA: TGTGCCAGCAGCTTAGCGTCCAGCCTCTATGGCTACACCTTC.

This clonotype has a handful of counts. The chain carries TRBV7-8 and TRBJ1-1; perhaps TRBD1 as D (6 bases). The CDR3 sequence is 14 residues long. V gave up 5 bases and J gave up 4 bases, with 14 bases separating them. Germline V gives CDR1 SGHVS, CDR2 FQNEAQ. CDR3 coding DNA: TGTGCCAGCAGCCTAAGGACAGACGGCACTGAAGCTTTCTTT. This sequence encodes CASSLRTDGTEAFF.

The V gene is TRBV10-2, the J gene TRBJ2-3; tentatively, D is TRBD1 (7 bases). This CDR3 has 13 amino acids. Trimming took 7 bases from V and 6 from J, leaving 14 bases between them. Germline CDR1 and CDR2: WSHSY and SAAADI. The CDR3 DNA reads TGCGCCAGCATTGGAGGGGGCAGTGATACGCAGTATTTT. Translated, it gives CASIGGGSDTQYF.

This clonotype came up many times. The rearrangement links TRBV7-9 to TRBJ2-7; 7 bases are a match to TRBD2. Germline-derived CDR1 and CDR2 are SEHNR and FQNEAQ (reference sequence). V shed 6 bases, J shed 5 bases, and the junction held 10 bases outside the gene matches. CDR3 length equals 14 residues. The CDR3 DNA reads TGTGCCAGCAGTCGGAGCGGGACTACCAACGAGCAGTACTTC. Its protein is CASSRSGTTNEQYF.

V usage is TRBV7-2 and J usage is TRBJ2-1; the D gene is possibly TRBD1 (7 bases). Trimming shortened V by 2 bases and J by 9 bases, and 20 bases separated the two germline ends. Germline V gives CDR1 SGHTA, CDR2 FQGNSA. The length of the CDR3 is 16 residues. The CDR3 protein is CASSLPGTAVSGEQFF. For the CDR3, the DNA is TGTGCCAGCAGCTTACCCGGGACAGCGGTTAGCGGTGAGCAGTTCTTC.